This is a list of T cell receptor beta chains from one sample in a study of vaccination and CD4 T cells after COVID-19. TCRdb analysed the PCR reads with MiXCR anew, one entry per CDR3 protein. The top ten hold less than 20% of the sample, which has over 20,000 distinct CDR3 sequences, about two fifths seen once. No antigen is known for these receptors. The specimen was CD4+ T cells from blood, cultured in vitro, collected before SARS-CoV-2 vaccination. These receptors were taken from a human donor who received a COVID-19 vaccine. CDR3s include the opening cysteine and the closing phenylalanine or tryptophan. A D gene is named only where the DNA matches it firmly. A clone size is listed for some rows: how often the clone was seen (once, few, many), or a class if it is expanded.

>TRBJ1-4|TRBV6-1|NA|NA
TGTGTCAGCAGGAAACAAGATCGGGGTTCTAATGAAAAACTGTTTTTT
CVSRKQDRGSNEKLFF
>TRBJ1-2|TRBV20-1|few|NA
TGCAGTGCTCTAATTAAGGGGATCAATGGCTACACCTTC
CSALIKGINGYTF
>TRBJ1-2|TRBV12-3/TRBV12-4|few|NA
TGTGCCAGCAGTTTCGGTCAGCCTTATGGCTACACCTTC
CASSFGQPYGYTF
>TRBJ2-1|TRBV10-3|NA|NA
TGTGCCATCAGTGAGACACTCTCCTACAATGAGCAGTTCTTC
CAISETLSYNEQFF
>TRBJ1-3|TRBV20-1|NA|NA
TGCAGTGCTAGAGATCTAATTGGAAACACCATATATTTT
CSARDLIGNTIYF
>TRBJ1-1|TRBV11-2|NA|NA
TGTGCCAGCAGCTTAGCAGTCGTTTCCGGGGGAGCTTTCTTT
CASSLAVVSGGAFF
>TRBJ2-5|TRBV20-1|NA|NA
TGCAGTGCCGACGGTCCAGCGTTTCAAGAGACCCAGTACTTC
CSADGPAFQETQYF
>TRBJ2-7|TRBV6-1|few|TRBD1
TGTGCCAGCAGTGAAGTGACAGGGGGCGGGAAGCAGTACTTC
CASSEVTGGGKQYF
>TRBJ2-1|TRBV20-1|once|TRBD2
TGCAGTGCTAGAGAAGCGGGGGGGCGGTACAATGAGCAGTTCTTC
CSAREAGGRYNEQFF
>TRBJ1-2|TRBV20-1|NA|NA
TGCAGTGCTGAGCTAATATCCGGGGGGTATGGCTACACCTTC
CSAELISGGYGYTF
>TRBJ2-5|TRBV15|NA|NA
TGTGCCACCAGAAGACCAGGGGAAGAGACCCAGTACTTC
CATRRPGEETQYF
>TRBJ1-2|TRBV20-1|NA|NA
TGCAGTGCTACGGGCCCGTCAGGAAACTATGGCTACACCTTC
CSATGPSGNYGYTF
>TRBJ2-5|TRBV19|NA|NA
TGTGCCAGTAGTCCTGGACCGTCCCAAGAGACCCAGTACTTC
CASSPGPSQETQYF
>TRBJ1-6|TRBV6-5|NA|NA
TGTGCCAGCAGTTACTCGGGACGGAATTCACCCCTCCACTTT
CASSYSGRNSPLHF
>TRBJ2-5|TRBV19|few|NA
TGTGCCAGTAGTCTAACAGGGATCCAAGAGACCCAGTACTTC
CASSLTGIQETQYF
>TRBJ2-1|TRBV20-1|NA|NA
TGCAGTGCTAGAGATCCGTGGGGTGCTCGGCCTTCAGATGAGCAGTTCTTC
CSARDPWGARPSDEQFF
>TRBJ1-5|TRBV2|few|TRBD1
TGTGCCAGCAGTGGGAACGGACAGGGGGCGCAGCCCCAGCATTTT
CASSGNGQGAQPQHF
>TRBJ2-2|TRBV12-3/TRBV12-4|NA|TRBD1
TGTGCCAGCAGTCCCCGACAGGGGGGGGCCGGGGAGCCGTTTTTT
CASSPRQGGAGEPFF
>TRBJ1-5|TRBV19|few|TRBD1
TGTGCCAGTAGTCCTCGGACAGGGGGGGACAATCAGCCCCAGCATTTT
CASSPRTGGDNQPQHF
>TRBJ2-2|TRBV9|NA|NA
TGTGCCAGCAGCGTAGTGGGGGAATACACCGGGGAGCTGTTTTTT
CASSVVGEYTGELFF
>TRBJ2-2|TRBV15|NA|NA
TGTGCCACCAGCAGAGGGAGGACCGGGACCCCCTTAGGTGGCGGGGAGCTGTTTTTT
CATSRGRTGTPLGGGELFF
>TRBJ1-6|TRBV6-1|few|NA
TGTGCCACGTCCACCGACAGGAGTTCACCCCTCCACTTT
CATSTDRSSPLHF
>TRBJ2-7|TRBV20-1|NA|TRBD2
TGCAGCGTCGGGACTAGCGGGGGCCTTTACTCCTACGAGCAGTACTTC
CSVGTSGGLYSYEQYF
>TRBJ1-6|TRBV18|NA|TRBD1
TGTGCCAGCTCACAGGGACAGGGCAATAATTCACCCCTCCACTTT
CASSQGQGNNSPLHF
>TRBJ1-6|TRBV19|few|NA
TGTGCCAGTATGGAACAGGGTTATAATTCACCCCTCCACTTT
CASMEQGYNSPLHF
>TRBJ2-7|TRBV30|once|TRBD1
TGTGCCTCCACGACAGGGGCAGTACGTTTGGAGTACTTC
CASTTGAVRLEYF
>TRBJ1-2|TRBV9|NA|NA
TGTGCCAGCAGCCTGACCAGCGGACAGCTAAGATACACCTTC
CASSLTSGQLRYTF
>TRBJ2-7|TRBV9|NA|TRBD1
TGTGCCAGCAGCGGGATCACAGGGGGGCAGTACTTC
CASSGITGGQYF
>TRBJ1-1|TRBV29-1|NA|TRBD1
TGCAGCGCAGTACAGGGGATGAACACTGAAGCTTTCTTT
CSAVQGMNTEAFF
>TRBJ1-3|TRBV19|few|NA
TGTGCCAGTAGTATTCGGCAGGCTGGAAACACCATATATTTT
CASSIRQAGNTIYF
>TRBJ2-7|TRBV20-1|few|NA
TGCAGTGCTAGAAACCCCCTGGCCTACGAGCAGTACTTC
CSARNPLAYEQYF
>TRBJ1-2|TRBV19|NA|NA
TGTGCCAGTACAGCAGTTTTGGACTATGGCTACACCTTC
CASTAVLDYGYTF
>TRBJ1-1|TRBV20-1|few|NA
TGCAGTGCCCCGAAACAGGGGAACACTGAAGCTTTCTTT
CSAPKQGNTEAFF
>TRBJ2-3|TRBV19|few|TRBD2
TGTGCCAGTAGTATCGGTACTAGCGGGGGGGATGGAGATACGCAGTATTTT
CASSIGTSGGDGDTQYF
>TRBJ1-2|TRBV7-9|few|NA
TGTGCCAGCAGCTTAGTCCGAAGTAACTATGGCTACACCTTC
CASSLVRSNYGYTF
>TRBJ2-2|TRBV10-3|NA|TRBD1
TGTGCCATCAGTGAGCGCCGACCCGACAGGGGGTGGATCGGGGAGCTGTTTTTT
CAISERRPDRGWIGELFF
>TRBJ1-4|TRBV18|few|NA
TGTGCCAGCTCACCGGAAGGGGAGAGGGCTGAAAAACTGTTTTTT
CASSPEGERAEKLFF
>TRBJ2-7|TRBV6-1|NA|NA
TGTGCCAGCAGTGAACTAGCCGGGATGACAGGATTAAGATACGAGCAGTACTTC
CASSELAGMTGLRYEQYF
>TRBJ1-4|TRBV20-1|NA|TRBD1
TGCAGTGCTAGTTCGGGCAGGGGGGGTGAAAAACTGTTTTTT
CSASSGRGGEKLFF
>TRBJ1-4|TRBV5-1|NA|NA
TGCGCCAGCAGCTTGGCCACAGGGAATAATGAAAAACTGTTTTTT
CASSLATGNNEKLFF
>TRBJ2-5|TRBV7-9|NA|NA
TGTGCCAGCAGGGGTTTACAGGGTGTGAGCCAGTACTTC
CASRGLQGVSQYF